The clone carrying this TCR beta chain was observed many times. Antigen: not known. Trimming shortened V by 4 bases and J by 8 bases, and 11 bases separated the two germline ends. Germline CDR1 reads MNHNS; CDR2 reads SASEGT. The CDR3 contains 12 residues. This record belongs to a study of CD8 T cells in ankylosing spondylitis. Study conclusions and caveats: Some motif variants had been reported before (in reactive arthritis synovial fluid and blood).

Via MiXCR, TCRdb re-called the 5' RACE reads, giving one row per CDR3 protein. The sample shows around 35,000 distinct CDR3 sequences, roughly an eighth of them seen only once. The sequencing sample was made of synovial fluid, either unsorted or a sorted T cell fraction (not recorded which). This sequence originates from a male donor with ankylosing spondylitis. The rearrangement joins TRBV6-1 to TRBJ1-1; the D is unclear. CDR3 sequence (DNA): TGTGCCAGCAGTGTCGACTGGCGGGAAGCTTTCTTT. The encoded protein is CASSVDWREAFF.